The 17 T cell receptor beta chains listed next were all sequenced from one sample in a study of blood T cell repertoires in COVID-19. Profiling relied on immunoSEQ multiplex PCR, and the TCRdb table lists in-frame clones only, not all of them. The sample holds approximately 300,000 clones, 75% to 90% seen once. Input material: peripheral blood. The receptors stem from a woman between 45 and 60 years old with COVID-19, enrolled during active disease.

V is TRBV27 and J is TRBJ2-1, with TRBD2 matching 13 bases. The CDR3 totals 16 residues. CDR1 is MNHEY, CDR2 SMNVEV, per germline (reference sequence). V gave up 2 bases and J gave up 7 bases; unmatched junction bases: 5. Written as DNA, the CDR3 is TGTGCCAGCAGTTTACTGACTAGCGGGAGGCCGAATGAGCAGTTCTTC. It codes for CASSLLTSGRPNEQFF.

In DNA, the CDR3 is TGTGCCAGCAGCATCGGGACAACCTACAATGAGCAGTTCTTC. Translation: CASSIGTTYNEQFF. The chain recombines TRBV7-8 with TRBJ2-1, with D perhaps TRBD1 (6 bases). Between the trimmed V and J ends, which lost 5 bases and 2 bases, there was a span of 10 bases. The CDR3 runs to 14 residues. Germline values: CDR1 SGHVS, CDR2 FQNEAQ.

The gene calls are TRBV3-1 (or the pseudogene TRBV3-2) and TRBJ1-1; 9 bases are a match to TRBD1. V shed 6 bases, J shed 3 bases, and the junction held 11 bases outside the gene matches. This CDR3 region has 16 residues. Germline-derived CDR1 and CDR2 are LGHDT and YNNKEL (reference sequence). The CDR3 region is CASRTGTGRWDTEAFF. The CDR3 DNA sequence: TGTGCCAGCAGAACCGGGACAGGGAGGTGGGACACTGAAGCTTTCTTT.

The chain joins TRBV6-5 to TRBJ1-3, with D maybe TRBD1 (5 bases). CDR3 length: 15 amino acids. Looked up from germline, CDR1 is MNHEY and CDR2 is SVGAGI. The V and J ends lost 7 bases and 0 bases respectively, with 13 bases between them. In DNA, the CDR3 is TGTGCCAGCATCGACAGCCTTTACTCTGGAAACACCATATATTTT. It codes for CASIDSLYSGNTIYF.

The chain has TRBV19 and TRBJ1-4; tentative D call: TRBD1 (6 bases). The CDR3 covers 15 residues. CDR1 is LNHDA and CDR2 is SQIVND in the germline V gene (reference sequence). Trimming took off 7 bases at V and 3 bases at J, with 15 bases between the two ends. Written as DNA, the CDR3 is TGTGCCAGTACCAATTCGGGGGGCCCTAATGAAAAACTGTTTTTT. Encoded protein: CASTNSGGPNEKLFF. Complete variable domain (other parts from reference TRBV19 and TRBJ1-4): DGGITQSPKYLFRKEGQNVTLSCEQNLNHDAMYWYRQDPGQGLRLIYYSQIVNDFQKGDIAEGYSVSREKKESFPLTVTSAQKNPTAFYLCASTNSGGPNEKLFFGSGTQLSVL.

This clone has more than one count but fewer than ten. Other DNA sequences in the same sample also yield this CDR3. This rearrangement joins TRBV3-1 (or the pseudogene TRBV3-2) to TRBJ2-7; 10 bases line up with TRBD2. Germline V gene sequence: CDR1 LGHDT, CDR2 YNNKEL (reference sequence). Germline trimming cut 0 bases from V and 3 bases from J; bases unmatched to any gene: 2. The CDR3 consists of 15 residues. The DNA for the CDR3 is TGTGCCAGCAGCCAAGAGTCTAGCGGGAGCTACGAGCAGTACTTC. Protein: CASSQESSGSYEQYF.

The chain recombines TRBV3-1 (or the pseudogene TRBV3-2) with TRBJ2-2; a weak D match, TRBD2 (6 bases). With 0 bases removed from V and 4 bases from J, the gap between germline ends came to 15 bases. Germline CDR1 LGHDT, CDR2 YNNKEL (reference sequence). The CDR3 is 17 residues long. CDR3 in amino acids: CASSQDLYGSGTGELFF. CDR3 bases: TGTGCCAGCAGCCAAGATCTGTACGGGAGTGGCACCGGGGAGCTGTTTTTT.

The CDR3 region has the DNA TGTGCCAGCAGCTCGGACAGGGAAGCGGTCTACGAGCAGTACTTC. It yields the protein CASSSDREAVYEQYF. This rearrangement joins TRBV7-9 to TRBJ2-7; 8 nucleotides align to TRBD1. The CDR3 is made up of 15 amino acids. The V gene's germline CDR1 is SEHNR and CDR2 FQNEAQ (reference sequence). The V gene end was trimmed by 4 bases and the J gene end by 3 bases; junction bases not matched to a gene: 8.

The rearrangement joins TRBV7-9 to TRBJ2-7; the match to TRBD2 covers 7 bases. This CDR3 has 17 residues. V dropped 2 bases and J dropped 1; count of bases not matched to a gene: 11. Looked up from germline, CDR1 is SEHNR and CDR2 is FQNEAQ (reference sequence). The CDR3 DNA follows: TGTGCCAGCAGCTTAAGGTTGGGGGAGGGTAAGTCCTACGAGCAGTACTTC. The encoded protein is CASSLRLGEGKSYEQYF.

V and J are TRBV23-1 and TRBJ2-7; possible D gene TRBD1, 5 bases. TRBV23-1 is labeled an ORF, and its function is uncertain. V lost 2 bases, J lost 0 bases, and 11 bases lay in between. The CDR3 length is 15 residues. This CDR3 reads CASSQPARDSYEQYF. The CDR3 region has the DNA TGCGCCAGCAGTCAACCTGCCAGGGACTCCTACGAGCAGTACTTC.

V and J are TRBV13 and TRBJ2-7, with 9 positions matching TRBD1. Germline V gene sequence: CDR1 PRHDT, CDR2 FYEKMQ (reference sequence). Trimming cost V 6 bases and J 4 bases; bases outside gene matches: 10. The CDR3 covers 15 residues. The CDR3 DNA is TGTGCCAGCAGACCCCTCGGGACAGGGAGGTACGAGCAGTACTTC. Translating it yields CASRPLGTGRYEQYF. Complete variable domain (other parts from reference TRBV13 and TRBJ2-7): AAGVIQSPRHLIKEKRETATLKCYPIPRHDTVYWYQQGPGQDPQFLISFYEKMQSDKGSIPDRFSAQQFSDYHSELNMSSLELGDSALYFCASRPLGTGRYEQYFGPGTRLTVT.

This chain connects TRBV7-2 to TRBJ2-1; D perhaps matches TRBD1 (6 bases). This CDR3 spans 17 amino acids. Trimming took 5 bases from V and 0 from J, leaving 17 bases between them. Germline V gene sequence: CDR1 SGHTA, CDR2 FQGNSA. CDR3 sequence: CASSIPDRSSSYNEQFF. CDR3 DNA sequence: TGTGCCAGCAGCATCCCAGACAGGAGTAGCTCCTACAATGAGCAGTTCTTC.

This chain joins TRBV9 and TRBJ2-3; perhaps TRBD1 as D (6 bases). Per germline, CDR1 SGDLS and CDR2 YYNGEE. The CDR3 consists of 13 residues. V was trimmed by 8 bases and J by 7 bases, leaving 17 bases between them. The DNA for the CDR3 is TGTGCCAGTTCCGGGACATTATTGAATACGCAGTATTTT. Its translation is CASSGTLLNTQYF.

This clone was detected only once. CDR3 nucleotide sequence: TGTGCCAGCAGCGTCGAAATACTAGCGACCAAAGAGACCCAGTACTTC. This encodes CASSVEILATKETQYF. V is TRBV11-3 and J is TRBJ2-5, with 7 positions matching TRBD2. V lost 5 bases, J lost 3 bases, and 12 bases stayed unmatched. The CDR3 consists of 16 residues. Looked up from germline, CDR1 is SGHNT and CDR2 is YENEEA.

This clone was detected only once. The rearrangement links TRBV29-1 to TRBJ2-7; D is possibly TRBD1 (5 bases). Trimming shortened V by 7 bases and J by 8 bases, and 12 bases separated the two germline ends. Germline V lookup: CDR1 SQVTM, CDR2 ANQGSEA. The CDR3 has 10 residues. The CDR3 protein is CSALRGKQYF. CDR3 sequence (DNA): TGCAGCGCCTTAAGGGGTAAGCAGTACTTC.

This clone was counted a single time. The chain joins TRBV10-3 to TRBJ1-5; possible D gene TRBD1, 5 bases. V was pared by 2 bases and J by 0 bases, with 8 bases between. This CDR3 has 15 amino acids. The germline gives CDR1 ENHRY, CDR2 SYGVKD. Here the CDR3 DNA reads TGTGCCATCAGTGAGGCAGGGTATAGCAATCAGCCCCAGCATTTT. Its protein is CAISEAGYSNQPQHF.

The CDR3 region is CASSYSGQAKETQYF. The DNA of the CDR3 is TGTGCCAGCAGTTACTCTGGGCAGGCTAAAGAGACCCAGTACTTC. This chain links TRBV6-5 with TRBJ2-5; no clear D. Trimming removed 0 bases from V and 3 bases from J, with 11 bases in between. Per germline, CDR1 MNHEY and CDR2 SVGAGI. The CDR3 consists of 15 residues.